Each of the 26 T cell receptor beta chains below was sequenced from the same sample in a study of shared clonotypes between healthy human individuals. Sequencing used immunoSEQ multiplex PCR; TCRdb keeps in-frame clones, though not all of them. The sample lists over 850,000 clones, around 78% occurring once. What was sequenced was memory CD4+ T cells from PBMCs. Subset described: CD45RA-negative fraction. Every receptor here comes from a man aged 18 to 30 in good health. Some clones in this sample may be carry-over from other donors' samples.

The chain combines TRBV18 with TRBJ1-1; tentative D call: TRBD1 (6 bases). The CDR3 covers 15 residues. Trimming removed 0 bases at V and 1 base at J, with 9 bases between. CDR1 and CDR2 (germline): KGHSH, LQKENI. The CDR3 DNA follows: TGTGCCAGCTCACCACCAGGACAGAAGAACACTGAAGCTTTCTTT. This encodes CASSPPGQKNTEAFF.

CDR3 sequence (DNA): TGTGCCACCGCGCCCGGGGAGTCTGGGGCCAACGTCCTGACTTTC. Translation: CATAPGESGANVLTF. This sequence joins TRBV6-5 and TRBJ2-6; perhaps TRBD2 as D (5 bases). Looked up from germline, CDR1 is MNHEY and CDR2 is SVGAGI. Trimming took off 10 bases at V and 1 base at J, with 14 bases between the two ends. The CDR3 loop spans 15 amino acids.

A single count supports this clone. This chain links TRBV27 with TRBJ1-4; 9 positions agree with TRBD1. There are 14 residues in the CDR3. CDR1 and CDR2 (germline): MNHEY, SMNVEV (reference sequence). The V segment lost 3 bases and the J segment 6 bases; nucleotides outside the gene matches: 2. The CDR3 is CASSLTGGDEKLFF. DNA of the CDR3: TGTGCCAGCAGTTTGACAGGGGGTGATGAAAAACTGTTTTTT.

The CDR3 here is CASSGTSGSTDTQYF. In nucleotides, the CDR3 is TGCGCCAGCAGTGGGACTAGCGGAAGCACAGATACGCAGTATTTT. The rearrangement links TRBV10-1 to TRBJ2-3; 10 bases fit TRBD2. Looked up from germline, CDR1 is WNHNN and CDR2 is SYGVQD (reference sequence). V trimming: 4 bases; J trimming: 0 bases; junction bases outside the gene matches: 1. The CDR3 is 15 residues long.

The chain uses TRBV4-3 and TRBJ2-7; D could derive from TRBD1 or TRBD2 (7 bases each). Trimming stripped 1 base from V and 0 bases from J, with 16 bases between. CDR1 and CDR2 (germline): LGHNA, YSLEER. The CDR3 contains 17 residues. CDR3 sequence (DNA): TGCGCCAGCAGCCAAGCCAGGGGGGGCGGGCGCTCCTACGAGCAGTACTTC. Its translation: CASSQARGGGRSYEQYF.

This chain connects TRBV27 to TRBJ2-3; 13 bases map to TRBD2. The CDR3 totals 16 residues. Germline CDR1 reads MNHEY; CDR2 reads SMNVEV (reference sequence). Trimming took 8 bases from V and 1 from J; bases not matched to a gene: 6. As DNA, the CDR3 is TGTGCCAGCCGGACTAGCGGGGGATGGGGCACAGATACGCAGTATTTT. Translating it yields CASRTSGGWGTDTQYF.

This clone was found a few times. This sample includes further DNA sequences coding for the same CDR3. The chain employs TRBV5-1 and TRBJ2-2, with D possibly matching TRBD1 (6 bases). The V gene lost 3 bases and the J gene lost 0 bases, with 9 bases spanning the gap. The germline CDR1 and CDR2 sequences are SGHRS and YFSETQ. CDR3 size: 15 residues. CDR3 nucleotides: TGCGCCAGCAGCTCCGGGACAACGAACACCGGGGAGCTGTTTTTT. Protein sequence: CASSSGTTNTGELFF.

A single count supports this clone. V is TRBV6-5 and J is TRBJ2-1; D is uncertain. V dropped 8 bases and J dropped 6 bases, with 8 bases sitting between them. The CDR3 is 11 amino acids. Germline V gene data show CDR1 as MNHEY and CDR2 as SVGAGI. The CDR3 bases are TGTGCCAGCTTAGGTCCCAATGAGCAGTTCTTC. It yields the protein CASLGPNEQFF.

The rearrangement links TRBV6-6 to TRBJ2-1, with 8 positions matching TRBD2. J gave up 9 bases and V 2 bases, and 12 bases lay outside the gene matches. Germline CDR1 MNHNY, CDR2 SVGAGI (reference sequence). The CDR3 totals 16 residues. CDR3 sequence reads: CASSYRGSGTTSEQFF. In DNA form, the CDR3 reads TGTGCCAGCAGTTACCGTGGTAGCGGGACCACTAGTGAGCAGTTCTTC.

The chain employs TRBV30 and TRBJ2-1; D unresolved. Trimming pared 5 bases from V and 16 bases from J, leaving 21 bases between. Germline CDR1 reads GTSNPN; CDR2 reads SVGIG (reference sequence). The CDR3 is 12 residues long. CDR3 nucleotides: TGTGCCTGGGGCCCCTCTTGGCAGAGAACCTTCTTC. Translation gives CAWGPSWQRTFF.

This clone occurred a few times. V and J are TRBV5-1 and TRBJ2-7; 11 bases fit TRBD1. CDR1 and CDR2 from the germline V gene are SGHRS and YFSETQ. The CDR3 has 16 residues. V trimming: 0 bases; J trimming: 4 bases; junction bases outside the gene matches: 6. The CDR3 sequence is CASSLGTGGEGYEQYF. The CDR3 nucleotides read TGCGCCAGCAGCTTGGGGACAGGGGGCGAAGGGTACGAGCAGTACTTC.

This chain joins TRBV19 and TRBJ2-7; TRBD2 matches 13 bases. After removal of 5 bases from V and 2 bases from J, the junction contained 3 bases not matched to a gene. CDR3 length: 15 residues. The germline V gene has CDR1 LNHDA and CDR2 SQIVND (reference sequence). The CDR3 is CASSGGLAGPYEQYF. The CDR3 nucleotides are TGTGCCAGTAGTGGGGGACTAGCGGGACCCTACGAGCAGTACTTC.

V usage is TRBV28 and J usage is TRBJ2-1; 10 bases are a match to TRBD2. V trimming: 10 bases; J trimming: 9 bases; junction bases outside the gene matches: 12. The CDR3 has 14 amino acids. CDR1 and CDR2 (germline): MDHEN, SYDVKM. CDR3 region: CATYLAGVGGEQFF. The CDR3 bases are TGTGCCACCTACCTAGCGGGAGTGGGGGGTGAGCAGTTCTTC.

V and J are TRBV7-3 and TRBJ2-1, with a tentative D call TRBD2 (6 bases). V gave up 5 bases and J gave up 9 bases, with 8 bases separating them. Germline CDR1 reads SGHTA; CDR2 reads FQGTGA. The CDR3 extends over 11 amino acids. CDR3 amino acids: CASSRGGEQFF. For the CDR3, the DNA is TGTGCCAGCAGCCGGGGAGGTGAGCAGTTCTTC.

V and J are TRBV27 and TRBJ1-5; D not resolved. Trimming pared 4 bases from V and 0 bases from J, leaving 10 bases between. This CDR3 contains 15 residues. The germline CDR1 and CDR2 sequences are MNHEY and SMNVEV (reference sequence). This CDR3 reads CASSYGPSSNQPQHF. The CDR3 bases are TGTGCCAGCAGTTATGGTCCTAGTAGCAATCAGCCCCAGCATTTT.

The CDR3 nucleotides read TGTGCCAGCAGTGCGGCAGTTCGGGAGTACTTC. Translating it yields CASSAAVREYF. The J gene is TRBJ2-5, the V gene TRBV28, with no clear D. Trimming took 5 bases from V and 12 from J, leaving 13 bases between them. CDR1 is MDHEN, CDR2 SYDVKM, per germline. The CDR3 is made up of 11 amino acids. Variable domain in full (rest from reference TRBV28 and TRBJ2-5): DVKVTQSSRYLVKRTGEKVFLECVQDMDHENMFWYRQDPGLGLRLIYFSYDVKMKEKGDIPEGYSVSREKKERFSLILESASTNQTSMYLCASSAAVREYFGPGTRLLVL.

This chain connects TRBV9 to TRBJ2-3; either TRBD1 or TRBD2 may fit D (5 bases each). From germline, CDR1 is SGDLS and CDR2 YYNGEE. Trimming took off 0 bases at V and 6 bases at J, with 23 bases between the two ends. CDR3 length: 18 residues. The CDR3 nucleotides read TGTGCCAGCAGCGTAGCCCTATCCTCGGGACCTAATGCGGATACGCAGTATTTT. As protein: CASSVALSSGPNADTQYF.

This clone was seen a few times. The chain links TRBV5-6 to TRBJ2-3; tentative D call: TRBD2 (7 bases). This CDR3 is 16 amino acids long. Trimming removed 1 base at V and 1 base at J, with 13 bases between. CDR1 is SGHDT, CDR2 YYEEEE, per germline. The chain's CDR3 is CASSLNAGAGTDTQYF. DNA for the CDR3: TGTGCCAGCAGCTTGAACGCGGGGGCCGGCACAGATACGCAGTATTTT. Combining the CDR3 with reference TRBV5-6 and TRBJ2-3 gives the whole variable domain DAGVTQSPTHLIKTRGQQVTLRCSPKSGHDTVSWYQQALGQGPQFIFQYYEEEERQRGNFPDRFSGHQFPNYSSELNVNALLLGDSALYLCASSLNAGAGTDTQYFGPGTRLTVL.

The chain recombines TRBV4-2 with TRBJ1-3; D is ambiguous. V was clipped by 6 bases and J by 4 bases, with 10 bases between them. Germline CDR1 LGHNA, CDR2 YNFKEQ. This CDR3 has 13 amino acids. CDR3 sequence: CASRQAEGNTIYF. Written as DNA, the CDR3 is TGTGCCAGCAGGCAGGCCGAGGGAAACACCATATATTTT.

This clone was detected only a few times. The V call is TRBV9, the J call TRBJ2-2; 8 nucleotides match TRBD2. The CDR3 length is 18 residues. Germline V gene lookup returns CDR1 SGDLS and CDR2 YYNGEE. J was trimmed by 5 bases and V by 0 bases; bases with no gene match: 12. CDR3 nucleotides: TGTGCCAGCAGCGTAGGGGCCGGGAGGGCCATGGGGACCGGGGAGCTGTTTTTT. The encoded protein is CASSVGAGRAMGTGELFF.

The chain employs TRBV28 and TRBJ1-2, with D possibly TRBD1 on 5 matching bases. The CDR3 consists of 14 residues. With 5 bases removed from V and 6 bases from J, the gap between germline ends came to 16 bases. Germline V CDR1 and CDR2: MDHEN, SYDVKM. In DNA, the CDR3 is TGTGCCAGCAGTAGGGGTCACCGGGGAGATGGCTACACCTTC. This translates into CASSRGHRGDGYTF.

The chain employs TRBV9 and TRBJ2-7; D perhaps matches TRBD1 (6 bases). CDR1 and CDR2 (germline): SGDLS, YYNGEE. The CDR3 consists of 14 residues. The V end was cut by 3 bases, the J end by 2 bases, with 12 bases between. The CDR3 here is CASSARTAPYEQYF. The DNA of the CDR3 is TGTGCCAGCAGCGCTAGGACAGCCCCCTACGAGCAGTACTTC.

This clone was observed a few times. The genes are TRBV5-6 and TRBJ1-2; D gene unclear. The CDR3 runs 14 residues. Germline V lookup: CDR1 SGHDT, CDR2 YYEEEE. Trimming removed 1 base at V and 5 bases at J, with 12 bases between. The CDR3 spells CASSLPLRPYGYTF. CDR3 DNA: TGTGCCAGCAGCTTGCCCCTCCGGCCTTATGGCTACACCTTC.

The chain recombines TRBV5-1 with TRBJ1-4; a weak D match, TRBD1 (5 bases). Trimming took off 0 bases at V and 8 bases at J, with 17 bases between the two ends. Germline assignment: CDR1 SGHRS and CDR2 YFSETQ. This CDR3 region has 16 residues. This chain's CDR3 is CASSLVGREGREKLFF. The CDR3 DNA is TGCGCCAGCAGCTTGGTTGGCAGGGAAGGACGGGAAAAACTGTTTTTT.

The chain has TRBV11-2 and TRBJ2-7; TRBD2 matches at 7 bases. Germline CDR1 SGHAT, CDR2 FQNNGV. This CDR3 comprises 16 residues. Trimming took 3 bases from V and 3 from J; bases not matched to a gene: 11. This CDR3 is CASSFLAGLDLYEQYF. The CDR3, as DNA: TGTGCCAGCAGCTTCTTAGCGGGCCTCGATCTCTACGAGCAGTACTTC.

The rearrangement links TRBV5-6 to TRBJ2-1, with D possibly being TRBD2 (5 bases). The length of the CDR3 is 14 residues. Germline V CDR1 and CDR2: SGHDT, YYEEEE. Trimming took off 0 bases at V and 9 bases at J, with 13 bases between the two ends. CDR3 sequence (DNA): TGTGCCAGCAGCTTGGCCCCCGGTGGGAGTGAGCAGTTCTTC. Protein sequence: CASSLAPGGSEQFF.